These T cell receptor beta chains were read from a single sample in a study of T cells in Graves' hyperthyroidism and ophthalmopathy. In TCRdb, the multiplex PCR reads were re-called with MiXCR into one record per CDR3 protein. The table includes around 620,000 distinct CDR3 sequences, 15% to 20% detected once. Sequenced sample: blood. These receptors were taken from a woman under 40 with Graves' hyperthyroidism. Both conserved end residues are part of each CDR3. A D gene is named only where the DNA matches it firmly. Only some rows state a clone size, as once, few, many or a class for expanded clones.

>TRBV2|TRBD1|TRBJ2-7|many
CASRTGTVAYEQYF
TGTGCCAGCAGAACCGGGACAGTAGCCTACGAGCAGTACTTC
>TRBV10-3|.|TRBJ2-7|many
CAISERRGTPYEQYF
TGTGCCATCAGTGAGCGGCGGGGAACCCCCTACGAGCAGTACTTC
>TRBV6-2/TRBV6-3|.|TRBJ2-1|many
CASSFLTENEQFF
TGTGCCAGCAGTTTCCTTACGGAAAATGAGCAGTTCTTC
>TRBV13|.|TRBJ1-2|.
CASSFGRGYTF
TGTGCCAGCAGCTTCGGGCGTGGCTACACCTTC
>TRBV7-2|TRBD2|TRBJ2-7|few
CASSLRLAGVGEQYF
TGTGCCAGCAGCCTCCGACTAGCGGGAGTCGGTGAGCAGTACTTC
>TRBV7-2|.|TRBJ1-3|few
CASSLNPLRGRVRNTIYF
TGTGCCAGCAGCTTAAATCCCCTCCGCGGCAGGGTCCGAAACACCATATATTTT
>TRBV19|.|TRBJ2-1|few
CASSWGSYEQFF
TGTGCCAGTAGTTGGGGGTCTTATGAGCAGTTCTTC
>TRBV11-3|TRBD1|TRBJ1-6|many
CASSERQGSASPLHF
TGTGCCAGCAGCGAGAGACAGGGATCGGCTTCACCCCTCCACTTT
>TRBV7-2|.|TRBJ1-2|few
CASSPRSNYGYTF
TGTGCCAGCAGCCCCCGAAGCAACTATGGCTACACCTTC
>TRBV2|.|TRBJ1-4|few
CASSGGSEKLFF
TGTGCCAGCAGTGGGGGAAGTGAAAAACTGTTTTTT
>TRBV28|.|TRBJ1-2|.
CASRTGTSTNYGYTF
TGTGCCAGTAGGACCGGGACGTCAACAAACTATGGCTACACCTTC
>TRBV12-3/TRBV12-4|.|TRBJ1-5|.
CASSFFGGLNQPQHF
TGTGCCAGCAGTTTCTTCGGGGGCTTGAATCAGCCCCAGCATTTT
>TRBV7-2|TRBD2|TRBJ2-5|many
CASSSLTGRAETQYF
TGTGCCAGCAGCTCACTGACCGGGAGGGCGGAGACCCAGTACTTC
>TRBV7-6|.|TRBJ2-7|many
CASSQAGVEQYF
TGTGCCAGCAGCCAGGCAGGGGTAGAGCAGTACTTC
>TRBV7-8|.|TRBJ2-7|many
CASSLDDPYEQYF
TGTGCCAGCAGCTTAGATGACCCCTACGAGCAGTACTTC
>TRBV9|.|TRBJ2-7|many
CASSVGGSSHEQYF
TGTGCCAGCAGCGTCGGAGGGAGTAGCCACGAGCAGTACTTC
>TRBV29-1|TRBD1|TRBJ1-2|few
CSVGTGGNYGYTF
TGCAGCGTTGGGACAGGGGGTAACTATGGCTACACCTTC
>TRBV28|TRBD2|TRBJ2-1|many
CASSLYGGGGYNEQFF
TGTGCCAGCAGTTTATATGGCGGGGGGGGCTACAATGAGCAGTTCTTC
>TRBV28|.|TRBJ2-7|many
CASSFPAVFPYEQYF
TGTGCCAGCAGTTTTCCGGCAGTCTTTCCCTACGAGCAGTACTTC
>TRBV7-9|.|TRBJ1-1|many
CASSLSYGGNTEAFF
TGTGCCAGCAGCTTATCTTACGGCGGGAACACTGAAGCTTTCTTT
>TRBV6-4|.|TRBJ2-7|many
CASSDSGAGEQYF
TGTGCCAGCAGTGACTCGGGAGCGGGCGAGCAGTACTTC
>TRBV20-1|.|TRBJ2-7|.
CSASAFGQSRRGAYEQYF
TGCAGTGCTAGTGCCTTTGGTCAGTCTCGGAGGGGGGCCTACGAGCAGTACTTC
>TRBV5-6|.|TRBJ2-5|.
CASSPGTAWATQYF
TGTGCCAGCAGCCCCGGGACTGCCTGGGCGACCCAGTACTTC
>TRBV3-1|TRBD2|TRBJ2-7|.
CASSRTSSGRISYEQYF
TGTGCCAGCAGCAGAACTAGTAGCGGGAGAATCTCCTACGAGCAGTACTTC
>TRBV28|.|TRBJ2-5|many
CASSPSHLVGMTQYF
TGTGCCAGCAGTCCTTCTCATCTGGTGGGCATGACCCAGTACTTC
>TRBV4-1|.|TRBJ2-2|.
CASSLGHPRTGELFF
TGCGCCAGCAGCCTGGGACATCCCAGGACCGGGGAGCTGTTTTTT
>TRBV5-1|.|TRBJ1-1|many
CASSFQAGTEAFF
TGCGCCAGCAGCTTTCAGGCGGGAACTGAAGCTTTCTTT
>TRBV20-1|TRBD2|TRBJ2-1|few
CSARDGGGPFF
TGCAGTGCTAGAGACGGGGGGGGTCCGTTCTTC
>TRBV5-1|.|TRBJ2-7|.
CASSSQGPQGNEQYF
TGCGCCAGCAGCTCCCAAGGCCCACAGGGTAACGAGCAGTACTTC
>TRBV9|.|TRBJ2-7|few
CASSPRQAAYEQYF
TGTGCCAGCAGCCCTAGACAGGCAGCCTACGAGCAGTACTTC
>TRBV30|.|TRBJ2-3|many
CAWSQRSGTITDTQYF
TGTGCCTGGAGTCAACGGAGCGGCACAATCACAGATACGCAGTATTTT
>TRBV5-1|.|TRBJ2-3|.
CASLPTGSDTQYF
TGCGCCAGCCTCCCGACAGGCTCAGATACGCAGTATTTT
>TRBV5-4|.|TRBJ1-2|.
CASRSWGAGGAVGYTF
TGTGCCAGCAGGTCTTGGGGCGCGGGGGGGGCGGTCGGCTACACCTTC
>TRBV5-5|TRBD1|TRBJ1-1|many
CASSLRTGLNTEAFF
TGTGCCAGCAGCCTGAGGACAGGGTTGAACACTGAAGCTTTCTTT
>TRBV3-1|TRBD1|TRBJ2-2|few
CASSHRAGTGYTGELFF
TGTGCCAGCAGCCATCGTGCCGGGACAGGGTATACCGGGGAGCTGTTTTTT
>TRBV7-2|TRBD2|TRBJ2-7|many
CASSSQPSLAGGEQYF
TGTGCCAGCAGCTCCCAACCCTCCCTAGCGGGAGGCGAGCAGTACTTC
>TRBV7-9|.|TRBJ1-1|.
CASSLPQGKAFF
TGTGCCAGCAGCTTACCACAGGGAAAAGCTTTCTTT
>TRBV4-1|.|TRBJ1-2|.
CASSQGGIANYGYTF
TGCGCCAGCAGCCAGGGAGGGATCGCTAACTATGGCTACACCTTC
>TRBV30|.|TRBJ2-3|few
CAWSVLFMEGTSTDTQYF
TGTGCCTGGAGTGTACTGTTTATGGAGGGGACCAGCACAGATACGCAGTATTTT
>TRBV20-1|.|TRBJ1-2|.
CSARDHTTYGYTF
TGCAGTGCTAGAGATCATACCACGTATGGCTACACCTTC
>TRBV7-2|.|TRBJ1-3|few
CASSLARISGNTIYF
TGTGCCAGCAGCTTAGCCCGGATCTCTGGAAACACCATATATTTT
>TRBV12-3/TRBV12-4|.|TRBJ2-2|many
CASRAGNTGELFF
TGTGCCAGCAGGGCAGGGAACACCGGGGAGCTGTTTTTT
>TRBV20-1|TRBD1|TRBJ1-4|few
CSARRRDRDNEKLFF
TGCAGTGCTAGACGCCGGGACAGGGATAATGAAAAACTGTTTTTT
>TRBV27|TRBD1|TRBJ1-6|.
CASSPSVAPQGAHSSYNSPLHF
TGTGCCAGCAGTCCCAGCGTAGCACCACAGGGGGCCCATAGCTCCTATAATTCACCCCTCCACTTT
>TRBV3-1|TRBD1|TRBJ1-5|many
CASSQGTGSNQPQHF
TGTGCCAGCAGCCAAGGGACAGGGAGCAATCAGCCCCAGCATTTT
>TRBV29-1|.|TRBJ2-5|few
CSVVFGETQYF
TGCAGCGTTGTATTCGGAGAGACCCAGTACTTC
>TRBV29-1|.|TRBJ1-2|few
CSVPTTGGGYTF
TGCAGCGTCCCGACCACGGGGGGTGGCTACACCTTC